The next 2 T cell receptor beta chains were all read from a single sample in a study of T-cell reconstitution after alpha-beta-depleted transplantation in children. The TCRbeta library incorporated unique molecular identifiers. One entry per CDR3 protein, called by TCRdb with MiXCR from the PCR reads. Here the sample spans about 500,000 distinct CDR3 sequences, around a third being singletons. This material consisted of PBMCs from the stem cell graft donor, taken from the stem cell graft. All receptors derive from a human donor who donated a stem cell graft to a child with aplastic anemia.

This clonotype is judged medium-sized. This sequence joins TRBV20-1 and TRBJ2-1; 13 nucleotides agree with TRBD2. Germline-derived CDR1 and CDR2 are DFQATT and SNEGSKA (reference sequence). V was clipped by 3 bases and J by 10 bases; unmatched bases: 6. The CDR3 covers 14 residues. The DNA for the CDR3 is TGCAGTGCTAGGGGGACTAGCGGGGTTGAAGAGCAGTTCTTC. Its translation: CSARGTSGVEEQFF.

There are a few counts of this clonotype. This chain uses TRBV6-1 with TRBJ2-1, with 10 nucleotides matching TRBD1. CDR1 and CDR2 from the germline V gene are MNHNS and SASEGT. Trimming at V came to 8 bases and at J to 4 bases, leaving 5 bases not matched to a gene. The length of the CDR3 is 14 residues. The CDR3 reads CASLDRGQYNEQFF. The CDR3 DNA is TGTGCCAGCCTCGACAGGGGGCAGTACAATGAGCAGTTCTTC.